This paragraph reports one T cell receptor beta chain. The antigen remains unidentified. The data derive from a study of T-cell memory formation after mild COVID-19. Study in general: TCR clusters were mostly donor specific.

TCRdb redid the calling of the 5' RACE reads with MiXCR, one entry per CDR3 protein. The profile shows hundreds of thousands of distinct CDR3 sequences, about 16% of them singletons. Study-level points and caveats: CD8+ contracting clones occupied EMRA, while CD4+ ones occupied mainly CM and EM. The study detected some responding clones in pre-infection memory, suggesting cross-reactive memory joined.

Trimming pared 3 bases from V and 6 bases from J, leaving 14 bases between. Per germline, CDR1 SEHNR and CDR2 FQNEAQ (reference sequence). The CDR3 spans 14 residues. The TCR comes from a man aged 18 to 30 who had mild COVID-19 (a few samples of this study predate the infection). Cell type and time point are not known. Sequenced input: PBMCs or a T cell subset sorted from them (not recorded which). This chain uses TRBV7-9 with TRBJ1-1, with D possibly being TRBD1 (5 bases). CDR3 residues: CASSFRPGGAEAFF. CDR3 bases: TGTGCCAGCAGCTTTAGGCCGGGGGGGGCTGAAGCTTTCTTT. Combining the CDR3 with reference TRBV7-9 and TRBJ1-1 gives the whole variable domain DTGVSQNPRHKITKRGQNVTFRCDPISEHNRLYWYRQTLGQGPEFLTYFQNEAQLEKSRLLSDRFSAERPKGSFSTLEIQRTEQGDSAMYLCASSFRPGGAEAFFGQGTRLTVV.